The 11 T cell receptor beta chains given below trace back to one sample, sequenced in a study of T cell responses to AZD1222 COVID-19 vaccine. TCRdb's copy holds only in-frame clones and misses some; the assay was immunoSEQ multiplex PCR. The profile shows 150,000 or so clones, 89% of them singletons. The source material was peripheral blood, sampled on day 0 of AZD1222 vaccination. These receptors all come from an adult in good health.

This chain uses TRBV7-2 with TRBJ2-1; D might be TRBD1 or TRBD2, each matching 7 bases. The V and J ends lost 2 bases and 4 bases respectively, with 15 bases between them. CDR1 is SGHTA, CDR2 FQGNSA, per germline. The CDR3 spans 16 residues. The CDR3 DNA is TGTGCCAGCAGCTTAAGGCCAGGGGGGGATTACAATGAGCAGTTCTTC. Protein product: CASSLRPGGDYNEQFF.

V and J are TRBV4-2 and TRBJ2-7; 8 bases line up with TRBD1. V was clipped by 0 bases and J by 3 bases; unmatched bases: 4. The CDR3 covers 15 residues. From germline, CDR1 is LGHNA and CDR2 YNFKEQ. CDR3 in DNA: TGTGCCAGCAGCCAAGACCTGGACAGGGTCTACGAGCAGTACTTC. The encoded protein is CASSQDLDRVYEQYF.

The CDR3 spells CASSESAARAINSPLHF. CDR3 bases: TGCGCCAGCAGTGAATCAGCTGCCCGGGCCATTAATTCACCCCTCCACTTT. This chain joins TRBV10-2 and TRBJ1-6; D not certain. This CDR3 contains 17 residues. The V and J ends lost 3 bases and 6 bases respectively, with 18 bases between them. Germline assignment: CDR1 WSHSY and CDR2 SAAADI.

The chain employs TRBV18 and TRBJ2-1; D possibly matches TRBD1 or TRBD2 (5 bases each). Trimming took off 1 base at V and 10 bases at J, with 11 bases between the two ends. Germline CDR1 reads KGHSH; CDR2 reads LQKENI. CDR3 size: 13 residues. CDR3 nucleotides: TGTGCCAGCTCACCACTGGGACCCAGGGAGCAGTTCTTC. This codes for CASSPLGPREQFF.

This chain connects TRBV2 to TRBJ1-2; maybe TRBD1 (5 bases). The CDR3 is 14 amino acids. The germline gives CDR1 SNHLY, CDR2 FYNNEI. V lost 3 bases to trimming and J lost 8 bases, with 16 bases between them. CDR3 residues: CASSEGGVPRGYTF. The CDR3 bases are TGTGCCAGCAGTGAGGGAGGGGTCCCAAGGGGCTACACCTTC.

The chain combines TRBV28 with TRBJ1-1; 7 bases fit TRBD1. Unmatched junction bases numbered 8, after V lost 3 bases and J lost 7 bases. The CDR3 is 14 residues long. Germline CDR1 reads MDHEN; CDR2 reads SYDVKM. This CDR3 is CASSFGTALNEAFF. In DNA, the CDR3 is TGTGCCAGCAGTTTTGGGACAGCGCTAAATGAAGCTTTCTTT.

The chain couples TRBV5-4 to TRBJ1-2, with TRBD1 matching over 11 bases. V was pared by 0 bases and J by 6 bases, with 1 base of the junction left unmatched. The CDR3 is 14 amino acids. CDR1 SGHNT and CDR2 YYREEE come from the germline V gene (reference sequence). CDR3 DNA sequence: TGTGCCAGCAGCTTGGGGACAGGGGGCGATGGCTACACCTTC. Its translation: CASSLGTGGDGYTF.

CDR3 in amino acids: CASSQESRTSGREGGTQYF. The CDR3 DNA follows: TGTGCCAGCAGCCAAGAGTCCCGGACTAGCGGGAGGGAGGGGGGTACGCAGTATTTT. The rearrangement uses TRBV3-1 (or the pseudogene TRBV3-2) and TRBJ2-3; 15 nucleotides align to TRBD2. The CDR3 covers 19 residues. Unmatched junction bases numbered 12, after V lost 0 bases and J lost 8 bases. Germline loops: CDR1 LGHDT, CDR2 YNNKEL (reference sequence).

In DNA, the CDR3 is TGTGCCAGCAGCCGACAGGGTTCACCCCTCCACTTT. The encoded protein is CASSRQGSPLHF. This chain joins TRBV9 and TRBJ1-6; 7 bases are shared with TRBD1. CDR3 length: 12 residues. The ends lost 4 bases at V and 9 bases at J; junction bases unmatched: 1. Germline V gives CDR1 SGDLS, CDR2 YYNGEE.

Points on this clone: Additional DNA sequences in this sample encode the identical CDR3. This chain connects TRBV6-5 to TRBJ1-1; D uncertain. V shed 1 base and J shed 5 bases, with 8 bases lying between them. The germline gives CDR1 MNHEY, CDR2 SVGAGI. The CDR3 is 13 residues long. Written as DNA, the CDR3 is TGTGCCAGCAGTTACTTGGGAAGGACTGAAGCTTTCTTT. Residues: CASSYLGRTEAFF.

This chain joins TRBV2 and TRBJ2-7; the D is unclear. V shed 7 bases and J shed 1 base, with 5 bases lying between them. The CDR3 loop spans 11 amino acids. CDR1 and CDR2 from the germline V gene are SNHLY and FYNNEI. CDR3 sequence (DNA): TGTGCCAGCACCAGTTCCTACGAGCAGTACTTC. Its translation is CASTSSYEQYF.